Sequencing of this TCR beta chain was carried out in a study of OX40 agonist ivuxolimab in advanced cancers. The study in broad terms: The costimulatory receptor OX40 (CD134) was targeted by ivuxolimab, a fully human IgG2 agonistic monoclonal antibody. Intravenous ivuxolimab was administered to patients every 2 weeks at six dose levels: 0.01, 0.1, 0.3, 1.5, 3 and 10 mg/kg. Of the approximately 54 dose-escalation patients, hepatocellular carcinoma was present in around 20, melanoma in roughly 15, renal cell carcinoma in 9 and head and neck cancer in 9. A male proportion of around 80% and a mean age of approximately 61 years, ranging from 23 to 79, were recorded for the dose-escalation cohort. Patients were allowed to have had prior anti-PD-1, anti-PD-L1 or anti-CTLA-4 therapy, and roughly 40% of the dose-escalation patients had previously received checkpoint inhibitors. Partial responses were achieved by three dose-escalation patients, of whom one had hepatocellular carcinoma and two had cutaneous melanoma. The point of sequencing TCRbeta in the periphery was to test whether ivuxolimab changed TCR sequence diversity and drove clonal T-cell expansion. The paper covers the monotherapy dose-escalation part of the phase I ivuxolimab trial, which included N ≈ 57 patients.

Study-level results and caveats: In the 0.1-3.0 mg/kg groups, partial responders were among the patients with the lowest normalized peripheral clonal expansion, particularly in CD8+ T cells. Clonal expansion of both CD4+ and CD8+ blood T cells was observed from baseline to week 6 at doses 0.1 to 3.0 mg/kg. Low levels of normalized T-cell clonal expansion were also seen in some patients who did not respond. On average, CD8+ T cells showed more expanded clones than CD4+ T cells after ivuxolimab. Antigen specificity was not determined for the clonally expanded peripheral T cells.

Genomic DNA was isolated from the sorted cells so that the TCRbeta CDR3 region could be sequenced. The immunoSEQ Assay was used for sequencing of TCRbeta CDR3 regions. TCRdb took this table from immuneACCESS and kept in-frame rearrangements with V and J called. Such tables lack part of the clones; where checked against another copy, unresolved V genes explain under half of the gap, and the rest is unexplained. This sample gives tens of thousands of clones in total; 70% to 85% of them show up just once. 1.5% to 2% of the sample is taken by the ten largest. This clone is regarded as medium-sized (0.01 to 0.1%). This receptor's antigen is unknown. No quality values exist for individual bases; no much larger clone is one base distant. Patients with a history of autoimmune disease or receiving systemic immunosuppression were excluded from the trial. Peripheral blood for TCR sequencing was drawn from every dose cohort at baseline, at cycle 4 day 1 and at cycle 7 day 1. The samples were taken from a phase I, first-in-human, multicenter, open-label dose-escalation trial of ivuxolimab. Adults with locally advanced or metastatic head and neck squamous cell, hepatocellular, melanoma or renal cell carcinoma were enrolled in the trial. CD4+ and CD8+ T cells were sorted separately from peripheral blood before TCR sequencing.

The germline V gene yields SGHDN for CDR1 and FVKESK for CDR2. V and J are trimmed by 3 bases and 0 bases, and the gene matches miss 17 bases of the junction. The CDR3 goes from the cysteine to the phenylalanine over 19 residues. Only CDR3 DNA is held: 57 bases, read in frame from base 1. The V gene is TRBV14 and the J gene is TRBJ2-7; 7 nucleotides in the junction match TRBD1. The sample in question was CD4+ or CD8+ T cells sorted from blood, obtained in a trial of the OX40 agonist ivuxolimab. The sequence was obtained from an adult with an advanced solid tumor such as melanoma, head and neck, liver or kidney cancer. CDR3 sequence: CASSQLTGTGTDSSYEQYF. The sequenced DNA: TGTGCCAGCAGCCAGCTAACCGGTACCGGGACAGATAGCTCCTACGAGCAGTACTTC.